The 7 T cell receptor beta chains given below trace back to one sample, sequenced in a study of CD8+CD57+ T cells in acquired aplastic anemia (dated by TCRdb to between 2018 and 2020). This sample was sequenced with an Illumina HiSeq 2000. Genomic DNA served as template for TCR beta VDJ combination and CDR3 sequence profiling. The public reads were reprocessed in TCRdb via fastp at Q25 and MiXCR, keeping in-frame beta chains. Every distinct CDR3 protein forms one entry, paired with its most common genes and DNA. In this sample the table shows around 200,000 distinct CDR3 sequences, approximately 60% of which occur a single time. 25% to 30% of the sample is held by the ten biggest clonotypes. The source material was sorted CD4+, CD8+, or CD8+CD57+ T cells (not recorded which) from PBMCs. These receptors all stem from a human donor in good health.

This clonotype has more than one count but fewer than ten. The chain combines TRBV10-3 with TRBJ1-2; weak D call: TRBD1 (5 bases). Trimming took off 4 bases at V and 8 bases at J, with 14 bases between the two ends. The CDR3 consists of 13 residues. Germline CDR1 is ENHRY and CDR2 is SYGVKD. The DNA for the CDR3 is TGTGCCATCAGTGTTATGGGGCTACAGGGCTACACCTTC. Amino acids: CAISVMGLQGYTF.

This clonotype was counted at least ten times. The chain joins TRBV10-1 to TRBJ1-1, with a tentative D call TRBD1 (6 bases). Per the germline V gene, CDR1 is WNHNN and CDR2 is SYGVQD (reference sequence). The V end was cut by 3 bases, the J end by 2 bases, with 16 bases between. CDR3 length: 16 amino acids. CDR3 DNA sequence: TGCGCCAGCAGTGAAACCCCCAACAGGGAAAACACTGAAGCTTTCTTT. This sequence encodes CASSETPNRENTEAFF.

The chain is built from TRBV7-9 and TRBJ2-7; 11 bases agree with TRBD2. This CDR3 has 17 amino acids. Germline V lookup: CDR1 SEHNR, CDR2 FQNEAQ (reference sequence). Germline trimming cut 1 base from V and 6 bases from J; bases unmatched to any gene: 11. For the CDR3, the DNA is TGTGCCAGCAGCTTAGTCGTACGACTAGCGGGAATCACCGAGCAGTACTTC. This codes for CASSLVVRLAGITEQYF.

This chain uses TRBV6-5 with TRBJ2-7, with D tentatively TRBD1 (6 bases). V was clipped by 6 bases and J by 6 bases, with 12 bases between them. CDR1 and CDR2 from the germline V gene are MNHEY and SVGAGI. This CDR3 spans 12 amino acids. The CDR3 region is CASRTGRSEQYF. DNA of the CDR3: TGTGCCAGCAGAACAGGGCGTAGCGAGCAGTACTTC.

This clonotype appeared a single time. The chain has TRBV24-1 and TRBJ1-5; 8 nucleotides align to TRBD1. CDR1 is KGHDR and CDR2 is SFDVKD in the germline V gene. The V gene end was trimmed by 6 bases and the J gene end by 6 bases; junction bases not matched to a gene: 9. This CDR3 spans 15 amino acids. The CDR3 sequence is CATSRQGIRVQPQHF. The CDR3 DNA reads as TGTGCCACCAGTCGACAGGGGATTCGAGTTCAGCCCCAGCATTTT.

This rearrangement joins TRBV6-5 to TRBJ2-7, with a possible D match to TRBD2 (6 bases). CDR1 is MNHEY and CDR2 is SVGAGI in the germline V gene. This CDR3 region has 14 residues. Trimming shortened V by 1 base and J by 7 bases, and 14 bases separated the two germline ends. The CDR3 protein is CASSYFQGAGEQYF. The CDR3 nucleotides read TGTGCCAGCAGTTACTTCCAAGGGGCGGGAGAGCAGTACTTC.

V and J are TRBV10-3 and TRBJ1-5; 8 bases are shared with TRBD1. The CDR3 covers 15 residues. Trimming removed 9 bases from V and 7 bases from J; junction bases left unmatched: 14. Germline CDR1 ENHRY, CDR2 SYGVKD. The CDR3 is CAITLSQTGDQPQHF. The CDR3 DNA sequence: TGTGCCATAACCCTATCACAGACAGGGGACCAGCCCCAGCATTTT.